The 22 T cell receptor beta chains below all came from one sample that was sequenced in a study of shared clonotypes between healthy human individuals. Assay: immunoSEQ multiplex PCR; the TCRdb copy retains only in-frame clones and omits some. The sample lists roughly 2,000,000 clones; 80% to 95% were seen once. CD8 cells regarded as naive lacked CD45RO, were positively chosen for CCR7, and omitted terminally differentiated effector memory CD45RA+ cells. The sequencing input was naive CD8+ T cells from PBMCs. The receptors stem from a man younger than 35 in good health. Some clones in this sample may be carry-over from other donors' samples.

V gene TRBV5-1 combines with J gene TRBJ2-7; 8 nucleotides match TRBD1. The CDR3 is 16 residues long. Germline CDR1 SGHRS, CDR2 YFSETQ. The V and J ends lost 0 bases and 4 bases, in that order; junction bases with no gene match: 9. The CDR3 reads CASSLDVLTGAYEQYF. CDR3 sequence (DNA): TGCGCCAGCAGCTTGGATGTATTGACAGGGGCTTACGAGCAGTACTTC.

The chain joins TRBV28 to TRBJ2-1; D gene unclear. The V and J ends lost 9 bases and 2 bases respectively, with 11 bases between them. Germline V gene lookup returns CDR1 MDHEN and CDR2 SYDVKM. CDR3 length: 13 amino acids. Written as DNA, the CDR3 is TGTGCCAGTGGGCGGCCTACCTACAATGAGCAGTTCTTC. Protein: CASGRPTYNEQFF.

The CDR3 protein is CASSPPYGVHEQFF. CDR3 in DNA: TGTGCCAGCAGCCCCCCCTATGGGGTACATGAGCAGTTCTTC. V and J are TRBV11-2 and TRBJ2-1; no firm D call. Germline CDR1 is SGHAT and CDR2 is FQNNGV. The CDR3 is made up of 14 amino acids. V gave up 5 bases and J gave up 8 bases, with 16 bases separating them.

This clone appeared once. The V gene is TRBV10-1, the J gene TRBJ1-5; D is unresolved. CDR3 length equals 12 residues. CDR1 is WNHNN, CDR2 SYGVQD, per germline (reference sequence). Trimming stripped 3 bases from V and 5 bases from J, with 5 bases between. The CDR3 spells CASSDGDQPQHF. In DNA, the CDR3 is TGCGCCAGCAGTGACGGGGATCAGCCCCAGCATTTT.

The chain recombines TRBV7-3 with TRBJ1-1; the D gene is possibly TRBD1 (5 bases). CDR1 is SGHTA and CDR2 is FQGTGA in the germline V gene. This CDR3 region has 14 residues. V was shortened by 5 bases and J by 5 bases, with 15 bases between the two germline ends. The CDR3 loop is CASSPSGGWTEAFF. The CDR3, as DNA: TGTGCCAGCAGCCCGTCTGGGGGTTGGACTGAAGCTTTCTTT.

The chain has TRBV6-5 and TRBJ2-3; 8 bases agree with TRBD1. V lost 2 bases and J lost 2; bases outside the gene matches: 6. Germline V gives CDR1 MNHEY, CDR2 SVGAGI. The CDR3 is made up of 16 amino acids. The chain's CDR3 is CASSYTGQEPTDTQYF. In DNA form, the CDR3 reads TGTGCCAGCAGTTACACGGGACAGGAACCCACAGATACGCAGTATTTT.

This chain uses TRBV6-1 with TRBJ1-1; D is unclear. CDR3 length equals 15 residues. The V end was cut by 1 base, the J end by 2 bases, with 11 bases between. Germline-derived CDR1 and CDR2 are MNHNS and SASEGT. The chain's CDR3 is CASSEGRSFNTEAFF. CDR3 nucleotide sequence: TGTGCCAGCAGTGAAGGAAGGTCCTTCAACACTGAAGCTTTCTTT.

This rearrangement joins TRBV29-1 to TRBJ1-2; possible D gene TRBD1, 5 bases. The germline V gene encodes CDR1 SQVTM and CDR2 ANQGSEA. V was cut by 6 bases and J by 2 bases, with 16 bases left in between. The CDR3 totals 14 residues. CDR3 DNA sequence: TGCAGCGTCCTGGGGGGGGGTGCGAACTATGGCTACACCTTC. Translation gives CSVLGGGANYGYTF.

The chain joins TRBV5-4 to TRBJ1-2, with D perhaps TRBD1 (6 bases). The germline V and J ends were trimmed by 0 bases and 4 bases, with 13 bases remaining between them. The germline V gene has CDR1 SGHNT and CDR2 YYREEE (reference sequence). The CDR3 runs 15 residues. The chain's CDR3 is CASSLALDSLYGYTF. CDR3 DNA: TGTGCCAGCAGCTTGGCCCTGGACAGCCTCTATGGCTACACCTTC.

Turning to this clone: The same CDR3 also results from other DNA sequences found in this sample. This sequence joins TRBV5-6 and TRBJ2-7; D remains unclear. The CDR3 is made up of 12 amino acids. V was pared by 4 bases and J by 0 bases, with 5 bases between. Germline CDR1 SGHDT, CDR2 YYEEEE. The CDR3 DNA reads TGTGCCAGCAGCGCCGACTCCTACGAGCAGTACTTC. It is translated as CASSADSYEQYF.

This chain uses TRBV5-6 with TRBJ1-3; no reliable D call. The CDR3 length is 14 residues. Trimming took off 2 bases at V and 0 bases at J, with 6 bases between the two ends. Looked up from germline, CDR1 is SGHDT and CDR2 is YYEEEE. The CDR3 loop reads CASSFRFSGNTIYF. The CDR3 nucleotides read TGTGCCAGCAGCTTTCGGTTCTCTGGAAACACCATATATTTT.

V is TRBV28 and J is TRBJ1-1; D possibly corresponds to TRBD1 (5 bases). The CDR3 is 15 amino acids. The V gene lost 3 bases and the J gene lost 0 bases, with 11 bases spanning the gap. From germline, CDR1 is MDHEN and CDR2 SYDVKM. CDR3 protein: CASSFAAGLNTEAFF. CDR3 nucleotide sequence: TGTGCCAGCAGTTTTGCTGCAGGGCTGAACACTGAAGCTTTCTTT.

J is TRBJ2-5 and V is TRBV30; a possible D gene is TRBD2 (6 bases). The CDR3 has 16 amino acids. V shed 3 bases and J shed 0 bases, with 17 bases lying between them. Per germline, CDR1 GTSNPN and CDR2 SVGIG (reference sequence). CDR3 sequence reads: CAWRDYSGWNQETQYF. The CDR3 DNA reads TGTGCCTGGAGGGATTATAGCGGCTGGAACCAAGAGACCCAGTACTTC.

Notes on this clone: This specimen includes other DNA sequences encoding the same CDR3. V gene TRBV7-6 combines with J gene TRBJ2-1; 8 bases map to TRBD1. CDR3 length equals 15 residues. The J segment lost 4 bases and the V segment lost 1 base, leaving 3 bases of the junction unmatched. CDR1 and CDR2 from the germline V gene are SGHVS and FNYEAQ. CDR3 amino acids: CASSLGQGTYNEQFF. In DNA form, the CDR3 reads TGTGCCAGCAGCTTAGGACAGGGGACTTACAATGAGCAGTTCTTC.

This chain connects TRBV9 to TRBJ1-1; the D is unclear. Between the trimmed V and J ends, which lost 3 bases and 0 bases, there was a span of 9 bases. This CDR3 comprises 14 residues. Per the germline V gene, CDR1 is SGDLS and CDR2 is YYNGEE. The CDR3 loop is CASSAAVMNTEAFF. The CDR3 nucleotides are TGTGCCAGCAGCGCGGCCGTCATGAACACTGAAGCTTTCTTT.

CDR3 sequence reads: CASTQWAGSYEQYF. As DNA, the CDR3 is TGTGCCAGCACCCAATGGGCGGGAAGCTACGAGCAGTACTTC. V and J are TRBV27 and TRBJ2-7; D may be TRBD2 (6 bases). V was shortened by 7 bases and J by 3 bases, with 16 bases between the two germline ends. The CDR3 extends over 14 amino acids. Looked up from germline, CDR1 is MNHEY and CDR2 is SMNVEV (reference sequence).

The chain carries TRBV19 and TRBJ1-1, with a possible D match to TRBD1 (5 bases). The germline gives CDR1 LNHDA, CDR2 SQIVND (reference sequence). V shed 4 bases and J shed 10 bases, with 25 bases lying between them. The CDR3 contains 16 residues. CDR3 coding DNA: TGTGCCAGTAGTAGTTTTTGGGACGGGACTTCAAGGGGAGCTTTCTTT. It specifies CASSSFWDGTSRGAFF.

Here the CDR3 reads CASRNLDGASNTEAFF. CDR3 DNA: TGTGCCAGTAGGAACCTGGACGGAGCTTCGAACACTGAAGCTTTCTTT. The chain uses TRBV19 and TRBJ1-1; D call uncertain. Trimming stripped 6 bases from V and 1 base from J, with 18 bases between. CDR3 size: 16 residues. Germline V gene sequence: CDR1 LNHDA, CDR2 SQIVND (reference sequence).

The CDR3 DNA reads as TGTGCCAGCAGTGGGGGGTTCGACGAAGACCACGAGCAGTACTTC. Its translation: CASSGGFDEDHEQYF. This rearrangement joins TRBV6-1 to TRBJ2-7, with D perhaps matching TRBD1 or TRBD2 (5 bases each). V lost 4 bases and J 5 bases, leaving 18 bases between the germline ends. Germline CDR1 and CDR2: MNHNS and SASEGT. The CDR3 contains 15 residues.

The CDR3 nucleotides are TGTGCCAGCAGCTTGGAAGCCTGGAACACCGGGGAGCTGTTTTTT. It yields the protein CASSLEAWNTGELFF. This chain connects TRBV7-6 to TRBJ2-2; D ambiguous. V was shortened by 3 bases and J by 1 base, with 9 bases between the two germline ends. Germline V CDR1 and CDR2: SGHVS, FNYEAQ. The CDR3 consists of 15 residues.

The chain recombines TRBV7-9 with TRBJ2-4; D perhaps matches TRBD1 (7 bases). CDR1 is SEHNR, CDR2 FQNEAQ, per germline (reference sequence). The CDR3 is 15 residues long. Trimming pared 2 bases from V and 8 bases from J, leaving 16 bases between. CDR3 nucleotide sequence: TGTGCCAGCAGCTTACCCTCTGACAGGGAGGACATTCAGTACTTC. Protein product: CASSLPSDREDIQYF.

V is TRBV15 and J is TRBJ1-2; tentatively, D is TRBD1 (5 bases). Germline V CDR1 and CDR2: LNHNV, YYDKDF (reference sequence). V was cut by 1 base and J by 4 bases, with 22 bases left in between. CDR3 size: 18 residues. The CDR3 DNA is TGTGCCACCAGCAGAGGGTTTTCCGCGGCACAGGCGATCTATGGCTACACCTTC. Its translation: CATSRGFSAAQAIYGYTF.